These 26 T cell receptor beta chains were sequenced from one sample in a study of blood T cell repertoires in COVID-19. Generated by immunoSEQ multiplex PCR, the TCRdb table keeps only in-frame clones and is missing some. The sample carries fewer than 300,000 clones, over 75% recorded once. Sequencing was carried out using peripheral blood. Receptors originate from a man in his late teens or twenties with active or convalescent COVID-19.

The rearrangement links TRBV2 to TRBJ1-6; TRBD1 matches at 7 bases. The junction had 5 bases not matched to a gene; V was cut back by 6 bases and J by 0 bases. Germline CDR1 reads SNHLY; CDR2 reads FYNNEI. This CDR3 has 16 residues. The CDR3 nucleotides read TGTGCCAGCAGGGGGGACAGCAGCTCCTATAATTCACCCCTCCACTTT. Residues: CASRGDSSSYNSPLHF.

The chain links TRBV7-9 to TRBJ1-4; 11 nucleotides line up with TRBD1. Germline-derived CDR1 and CDR2 are SEHNR and FQNEAQ (reference sequence). CDR3 length: 17 residues. The junction had 11 bases not matched to a gene; V was cut back by 6 bases and J by 5 bases. DNA of the CDR3: TGTGCCAGCAGACAGGACAGGGGGCGTCAGGCCAATGAAAAACTGTTTTTT. Translating gives CASRQDRGRQANEKLFF.

This clone has a single count. V gene TRBV6-4 combines with J gene TRBJ1-6; possible D gene TRBD1, 6 bases. Germline V gene lookup returns CDR1 MRHNA and CDR2 SNTAGT. This CDR3 region has 13 residues. V was cut by 4 bases and J by 7 bases, with 8 bases left in between. CDR3 nucleotide sequence: TGTGCCAGCAGTGGGACAGCCAATTCACCCCTCCACTTT. It specifies CASSGTANSPLHF.

The V and J genes are TRBV27 and TRBJ2-1; TRBD2 aligns across 9 bases. The CDR3 length is 16 residues. Germline CDR1 is MNHEY and CDR2 is SMNVEV (reference sequence). With 2 bases clipped from V and 0 bases from J, the junction kept 2 bases outside the gene matches. CDR3 coding DNA: TGTGCCAGCAGTTTAGGAGCGGGGGGCTCCTACAATGAGCAGTTCTTC. Encoded protein: CASSLGAGGSYNEQFF.

The chain employs TRBV29-1 and TRBJ2-3; 7 nucleotides line up with TRBD2. The CDR3 consists of 14 residues. V gave up 5 bases and J gave up 8 bases; unmatched junction bases: 13. Germline-derived CDR1 and CDR2 are SQVTM and ANQGSEA. The CDR3, as DNA: TGCAGCGTTAGCCCTACCGGGGGGAGCTCTACGCAGTATTTT. It codes for CSVSPTGGSSTQYF.

This clone was detected once. The chain couples TRBV9 to TRBJ2-2; the match to TRBD2 covers 13 bases. The CDR3 sequence is 16 residues long. Per germline, CDR1 SGDLS and CDR2 YYNGEE. Trimming at V came to 6 bases and at J to 5 bases, leaving 7 bases not matched to a gene. CDR3: CASTRTSGGLTGELFF. Written as DNA, the CDR3 is TGTGCCAGCACCAGGACTAGCGGGGGTTTAACCGGGGAGCTGTTTTTT. Using reference TRBV9 and TRBJ2-2 for the parts outside the CDR3, the full variable domain is DSGVTQTPKHLITATGQRVTLRCSPRSGDLSVYWYQQSLDQGLQFLIQYYNGEERAKGNILERFSAQQFPDLHSELNLSSLELGDSALYFCASTRTSGGLTGELFFGEGSRLTVL.

The V and J genes are TRBV10-2 and TRBJ1-5; possible D gene TRBD1, 5 bases. CDR1 WSHSY and CDR2 SAAADI come from the germline V gene. The CDR3 sequence is 17 residues long. V lost 10 bases and J lost 1, with 23 bases in between. This CDR3 reads CATRDGHTTGSNQPQHF. The CDR3 DNA reads TGCGCCACGCGGGACGGACACACCACGGGGAGCAATCAGCCCCAGCATTTT.

The chain links TRBV7-2 to TRBJ2-2, with a possible D match to TRBD2 (7 bases). Per the germline V gene, CDR1 is SGHTA and CDR2 is FQGNSA. This CDR3 has 15 residues. V lost 8 bases and J lost 2, with 15 bases in between. The CDR3: CASRAGGGNTGELFF. The DNA for the CDR3 is TGTGCCAGCCGTGCGGGCGGGGGCAACACCGGGGAGCTGTTTTTT.

The rearrangement joins TRBV2 to TRBJ2-7; no clear D gene. Germline V CDR1 and CDR2: SNHLY, FYNNEI. CDR3 length: 12 amino acids. Trimming removed 6 bases at V and 6 bases at J, with 12 bases between. The CDR3: CASRGPGFEQYF. As DNA, the CDR3 is TGTGCCAGCAGGGGCCCAGGATTCGAGCAGTACTTC.

The chain links TRBV7-9 to TRBJ2-1; 7 nucleotides agree with TRBD2. The CDR3 is 16 residues long. V dropped 4 bases and J dropped 4; count of bases not matched to a gene: 10. In germline, CDR1 is SEHNR, CDR2 FQNEAQ (reference sequence). CDR3 residues: CASSSALGGVYNEQFF. The CDR3 coding sequence is TGTGCCAGCAGCTCCGCCTTGGGGGGGGTTTACAATGAGCAGTTCTTC.

The chain joins TRBV9 to TRBJ2-1; 8 bases line up with TRBD1. The ends lost 4 bases at V and 7 bases at J; junction bases unmatched: 16. Germline lookup yields CDR1 SGDLS and CDR2 YYNGEE. The CDR3 is 17 residues long. The CDR3 spells CASSPRPHLDRVNEQFF. For the CDR3, the DNA is TGTGCCAGCAGCCCGCGACCCCACCTGGACAGGGTAAATGAGCAGTTCTTC.

V and J are TRBV5-6 and TRBJ2-3; 14 bases match TRBD2. This CDR3 has 16 residues. Germline V gene lookup returns CDR1 SGHDT and CDR2 YYEEEE. With V trimmed by 3 bases and J by 5 bases, 5 bases remained unmatched. The CDR3 bases are TGTGCCAGCAGCTACGGGACTAGCGGGGGAATAGATACGCAGTATTTT. It translates to CASSYGTSGGIDTQYF.

The gene calls are TRBV19 and TRBJ2-7, with D tentatively TRBD2 (6 bases). V lost 3 bases to trimming and J lost 7 bases, with 13 bases between them. Looked up from germline, CDR1 is LNHDA and CDR2 is SQIVND (reference sequence). The length of the CDR3 is 13 residues. CDR3 protein: CASSIGGLREQYF. Written as DNA, the CDR3 is TGTGCCAGTAGTATTGGAGGGTTGCGGGAGCAGTACTTC.

This clone was detected a few times. J is TRBJ1-3 and V is TRBV9; D unresolved. The length of the CDR3 is 14 residues. Trimming removed 1 base from V and 4 bases from J, with 9 bases in between. The V gene's germline CDR1 is SGDLS and CDR2 YYNGEE. The CDR3 sequence: CASSVSGGGNTIYF. The CDR3 coding sequence is TGTGCCAGCAGCGTATCGGGCGGGGGAAACACCATATATTTT.

V gene TRBV5-1 combines with J gene TRBJ1-1, with 9 bases identical to TRBD1. The CDR3 extends over 14 amino acids. Germline CDR1 SGHRS, CDR2 YFSETQ. After removal of 4 bases from V and 6 bases from J, the junction contained 7 bases not matched to a gene. In DNA form, the CDR3 reads TGCGCCAGCAGCACCCCCGGGACAGGGTCTGAAGCTTTCTTT. The encoded protein is CASSTPGTGSEAFF. Supplemented by reference TRBV5-1 and TRBJ1-1, the full variable domain reads KAGVTQTPRYLIKTRGQQVTLSCSPISGHRSVSWYQQTPGQGLQFLFEYFSETQRNKGNFPGRFSGRQFSNSRSEMNVSTLELGDSALYLCASSTPGTGSEAFFGQGTRLTVV.

This clone has only one observation. The V call is TRBV28, the J call TRBJ2-7; D may be TRBD2 (6 bases). Trimming removed 5 bases from V and 5 bases from J, with 13 bases in between. Germline-derived CDR1 and CDR2 are MDHEN and SYDVKM. This CDR3 region has 13 residues. In DNA form, the CDR3 reads TGTGCCAGCAGTCCTCCGGGGGTACACGAGCAGTACTTC. The encoded protein is CASSPPGVHEQYF.

J is TRBJ1-2 and V is TRBV6-5; TRBD1 is a possible D gene (5 bases). CDR1 MNHEY and CDR2 SVGAGI come from the germline V gene. V gave up 2 bases and J gave up 0 bases, with 10 bases separating them. The CDR3 consists of 15 residues. CDR3 nucleotides: TGTGCCAGCAGTTACAGTCAGGGAACTAACTATGGCTACACCTTC. This encodes CASSYSQGTNYGYTF.

This rearrangement joins TRBV15 to TRBJ1-2; possibly TRBD1 for D (5 bases). V was cut by 1 base and J by 2 bases, with 11 bases left in between. In germline, CDR1 is LNHNV, CDR2 YYDKDF (reference sequence). The CDR3 loop spans 15 amino acids. The chain's CDR3 is CATSRGGLLNYGYTF. CDR3 coding DNA: TGTGCCACCAGCAGAGGGGGACTACTAAACTATGGCTACACCTTC.

This clone was counted once. The rearrangement links TRBV18 to TRBJ2-7; 7 nucleotides agree with TRBD1. This CDR3 has 16 amino acids. The V gene's germline CDR1 is KGHSH and CDR2 LQKENI. The ends lost 5 bases at V and 2 bases at J; junction bases unmatched: 12. The CDR3 sequence: CASSGISGQIPYEQYF. CDR3 DNA sequence: TGTGCCAGCTCAGGGATTTCGGGACAGATTCCCTACGAGCAGTACTTC.

As concerns this clone: Additional DNA sequences in this sample encode the identical CDR3. This rearrangement joins TRBV10-2 to TRBJ2-7; 7 bases are a match to TRBD1. The V gene's germline CDR1 is WSHSY and CDR2 SAAADI. V lost 6 bases, J lost 0 bases, and 5 bases stayed unmatched. The CDR3 length is 14 residues. CDR3 in DNA: TGCGCCAGCAGCGACCGGGACAGCTCCTACGAGCAGTACTTC. Residues: CASSDRDSSYEQYF.

The chain uses TRBV14 and TRBJ2-7; a possible D gene is TRBD2 (5 bases). CDR1 SGHDN and CDR2 FVKESK come from the germline V gene. This CDR3 spans 13 amino acids. Trimming took off 1 base at V and 9 bases at J, with 13 bases between the two ends. The CDR3 loop is CASSQGPSLGQYF. CDR3 coding DNA: TGTGCCAGCAGCCAAGGCCCTAGCCTAGGGCAGTACTTC.

The gene calls are TRBV6-5 and TRBJ1-2; no clear D gene. CDR3 length: 13 residues. The V end lost 0 bases, the J end lost 5 bases, and 7 bases lay between the germline ends. Germline V lookup: CDR1 MNHEY, CDR2 SVGAGI. In nucleotides, the CDR3 is TGTGCCAGCAGTTACTCGATCGGGTATGGCTACACCTTC. Translated, it gives CASSYSIGYGYTF.

The J gene is TRBJ1-1, the V gene TRBV7-8, with 8 bases identical to TRBD1. CDR3 length: 17 amino acids. V dropped 4 bases and J dropped 6; count of bases not matched to a gene: 16. Germline CDR1 SGHVS, CDR2 FQNEAQ. This CDR3 is CASSSLAGGYVDAEAFF. As DNA, the CDR3 is TGTGCCAGCAGCTCCCTCGCAGGGGGCTATGTCGACGCTGAAGCTTTCTTT.

V is TRBV2 and J is TRBJ2-6; D perhaps matches TRBD2 (5 bases). CDR3 size: 18 residues. Germline loops: CDR1 SNHLY, CDR2 FYNNEI. Trimming shortened V by 2 bases and J by 0 bases, and 14 bases separated the two germline ends. The CDR3 nucleotides read TGTGCCAGCAGTGAAAGGGAGCCAGGTGGCTCTGGGGCCAACGTCCTGACTTTC. Amino acid sequence: CASSEREPGGSGANVLTF. The full variable domain, rest sourced from reference TRBV2 and TRBJ2-6, is EPEVTQTPSHQVTQMGQEVILRCVPISNHLYFYWYRQILGQKVEFLVSFYNNEISEKSEIFDDQFSVERPDGSNFTLKIRSTKLEDSAMYFCASSEREPGGSGANVLTFGAGSRLTVL.

The rearrangement joins TRBV25-1 to TRBJ2-2, with TRBD2 matching 8 bases. V lost 5 bases and J lost 2; bases outside the gene matches: 10. Germline-derived CDR1 and CDR2 are MGHDK and SYGVNS. This CDR3 is 17 amino acids long. The CDR3 region is CASSRPAGGRNTGELFF. CDR3 in DNA: TGTGCCAGCAGTCGGCCCGCGGGGGGCCGAAACACCGGGGAGCTGTTTTTT.

The genes are TRBV7-2 and TRBJ1-6; no reliable D call. The CDR3 length is 12 residues. Trimming shortened V by 5 bases and J by 14 bases, and 13 bases separated the two germline ends. Germline V gene lookup returns CDR1 SGHTA and CDR2 FQGNSA. CDR3 in DNA: TGTGCCAGCAGCCTTACAAGTTCTTCCCTCCACTTT. This sequence encodes CASSLTSSSLHF. Variable domain in full (rest from reference TRBV7-2 and TRBJ1-6): GAGVSQSPSNKVTEKGKDVELRCDPISGHTALYWYRQSLGQGLEFLIYFQGNSAPDKSGLPSDRFSAERTGGSVSTLTIQRTQQEDSAVYLCASSLTSSSLHFGNGTRLTVT.